These 28 T cell receptor beta chains originate from one sample sequenced in a study of T-cell reconstitution after alpha-beta-depleted transplantation in children. Unique molecular identifiers were incorporated into the prepared TCRbeta library. One entry per CDR3 protein results from TCRdb running MiXCR on the PCR reads. The repertoire consists of fewer than 550,000 distinct CDR3 sequences, with 15% to 20% occurring once and the leading ten covering approximately 29%. The specimen was PBMCs, mostly from graft donor cells, collected 360 days after TCRalphabeta/CD19-depleted stem cell transplant. The receptors originated from a boy younger than two who had a stem cell transplant for Wiskott-Aldrich syndrome, so the T cells may come from the graft donor.

This clonotype was recorded a few times. The rearrangement joins TRBV20-1 to TRBJ2-1, with 8 bases fitting TRBD2. The junction had 2 bases not matched to a gene; V was cut back by 1 base and J by 3 bases. The CDR3 has 14 amino acids. CDR1 and CDR2 (germline): DFQATT, SNEGSKA (reference sequence). The CDR3 region has the DNA TGCAGTGCTAGAGGACTAGCGAACTACAATGAGCAGTTCTTC. Its protein is CSARGLANYNEQFF.

This sequence joins TRBV12-3 or TRBV12-4 and TRBJ2-7, with D possibly TRBD2 on 6 matching bases. The CDR3 totals 15 residues. V shed 7 bases and J shed 2 bases, with 18 bases lying between them. Written as DNA, the CDR3 is TGTGCCAGCAAGCCAGGGCTAGCGCTCACCTACGAGCAGTACTTC. Protein product: CASKPGLALTYEQYF.

The chain employs TRBV3-1 and TRBJ2-3; 11 nucleotides line up with TRBD2. V lost 0 bases to trimming and J lost 4 bases; unmatched junction nucleotides: 9. Germline assignment: CDR1 LGHDT and CDR2 YNNKEL (reference sequence). The CDR3 runs 18 residues. Here the CDR3 DNA reads TGTGCCAGCAGCCAAGACGCTAGCGGGAGGCCGGGGGCAGATACGCAGTATTTT. This encodes CASSQDASGRPGADTQYF.

This chain connects TRBV11-3 to TRBJ2-2, with 10 bases matching TRBD2. CDR1 is SGHNT and CDR2 is YENEEA in the germline V gene. The trim removed 4 bases at V and 0 bases at J, leaving 2 bases unmatched. This CDR3 is built from 16 residues. CDR3 in amino acids: CASSSGLAANTGELFF. DNA for the CDR3: TGTGCCAGCAGCTCCGGACTAGCGGCGAACACCGGGGAGCTGTTTTTT.

This clonotype was counted only a few times. The CDR3 loop is CAIMPDQADTQYF. The CDR3 coding sequence is TGTGCCATCATGCCGGACCAGGCGGATACGCAGTATTTT. The V and J genes are TRBV10-3 and TRBJ2-3; D is undetermined. The CDR3 spans 13 residues. V was cut by 7 bases and J by 6 bases, with 14 bases left in between. Per germline, CDR1 ENHRY and CDR2 SYGVKD.

This clonotype was detected only a few times. This chain connects TRBV20-1 to TRBJ2-3, with TRBD2 matching over 11 bases. V was clipped by 3 bases and J by 2 bases; unmatched bases: 1. Germline CDR1 reads DFQATT; CDR2 reads SNEGSKA (reference sequence). This CDR3 contains 14 residues. The CDR3, as DNA: TGCAGTGCTAGGGGACTAGCGGTCACAGATACGCAGTATTTT. Its protein is CSARGLAVTDTQYF.

This chain connects TRBV5-1 to TRBJ2-1; TRBD2 matches 12 bases. Germline assignment: CDR1 SGHRS and CDR2 YFSETQ. V lost 2 bases, J lost 2 bases, and 2 bases stayed unmatched. CDR3 size: 16 residues. The CDR3 DNA follows: TGCGCCAGCAGCTTCGGACTAGCGGGGCCCTACAATGAGCAGTTCTTC. It encodes CASSFGLAGPYNEQFF. The full variable domain, in which reference TRBV5-1 and TRBJ2-1 provide the parts outside the CDR3, is KAGVTQTPRYLIKTRGQQVTLSCSPISGHRSVSWYQQTPGQGLQFLFEYFSETQRNKGNFPGRFSGRQFSNSRSEMNVSTLELGDSALYLCASSFGLAGPYNEQFFGPGTRLTVL.

This clonotype was counted between two and nine times. The CDR3 is CASSLGGVLGHGELFF. The CDR3 DNA is TGTGCCAGCAGTTTAGGGGGAGTCCTCGGACACGGGGAGCTGTTTTTT. The V call is TRBV12-3 or TRBV12-4, the J call TRBJ2-2, with D perhaps given as TRBD1 or TRBD2 (5 bases each). The V and J ends lost 1 base and 7 bases respectively, with 16 bases between them. The CDR3 has 16 amino acids.

Only a few counts were recorded for this clonotype. V is TRBV6-2 or TRBV6-3 and J is TRBJ1-2; 7 bases line up with TRBD1. Germline V lookup: CDR1 MNHEY, CDR2 SVGEGT. The J segment lost 5 bases and the V segment lost 1 base, leaving 1 base of the junction unmatched. This CDR3 has 13 residues. CDR3 protein: CASSYYRGYGYTF. The CDR3 DNA is TGTGCCAGCAGTTACTACAGGGGATATGGCTACACCTTC.

This clonotype has a handful of counts. The chain is built from TRBV19 and TRBJ2-7; no reliable D call. The CDR3 consists of 14 residues. V shed 7 bases and J shed 3 bases, with 16 bases lying between them. The germline gives CDR1 LNHDA, CDR2 SQIVND (reference sequence). For the CDR3, the DNA is TGTGCCAGTAAGGGTTCCTCCACCCACTACGAGCAGTACTTC. This encodes CASKGSSTHYEQYF.

This clonotype was observed at least ten times. The CDR3 region is CASSPTAPYEQYF. For the CDR3, the DNA is TGTGCCAGCAGTCCGACGGCTCCGTACGAGCAGTACTTC. The V gene is TRBV6-6, the J gene TRBJ2-7; D unresolved. Germline CDR1 reads MNHNY; CDR2 reads SVGAGI (reference sequence). This CDR3 has 13 residues. Trimming took 5 bases from V and 4 from J, leaving 12 bases between them.

This clonotype was seen a handful of times. The gene calls are TRBV25-1 and TRBJ1-1; 7 positions agree with TRBD1. Germline assignment: CDR1 MGHDK and CDR2 SYGVNS. The CDR3 is 13 residues long. Trimming removed 6 bases from V and 8 bases from J; junction bases left unmatched: 9. This CDR3 reads CASSSPWGQEAFF. CDR3 nucleotides: TGTGCCAGCAGCTCACCCTGGGGACAGGAAGCTTTCTTT. Combining the CDR3 with reference TRBV25-1 and TRBJ1-1 gives the whole variable domain EADIYQTPRYLVIGTGKKITLECSQTMGHDKMYWYQQDPGMELHLIHYSYGVNSTEKGDLSSESTVSRIRTEHFPLTLESARPSHTSQYLCASSSPWGQEAFFGQGTRLTVV.

This clonotype was picked up a small number of times. J is TRBJ1-4 and V is TRBV7-9, with D hard to call. V was trimmed by 0 bases and J by 16 bases, leaving 15 bases between them. Per the germline V gene, CDR1 is SEHNR and CDR2 is FQNEAQ (reference sequence). The CDR3 is 13 residues long. CDR3 sequence: CASSLASSEGWFF. The CDR3 DNA reads as TGTGCCAGCAGCTTAGCGTCAAGTGAGGGCTGGTTTTTT.

Ten or more counts support this clonotype. The CDR3 is CASSGVPGQGNEQFF. For the CDR3, the DNA is TGCGCCAGCAGCGGAGTCCCGGGACAGGGCAATGAGCAGTTCTTC. This sequence joins TRBV5-1 and TRBJ2-1, with 9 bases lining up with TRBD1. V dropped 4 bases and J dropped 6; count of bases not matched to a gene: 8. Germline CDR1 reads SGHRS; CDR2 reads YFSETQ. The CDR3 is made up of 15 amino acids.

This chain joins TRBV7-6 and TRBJ2-1; 8 positions match TRBD2. The CDR3 has 15 amino acids. Germline trimming cut 2 bases from V and 4 bases from J; bases unmatched to any gene: 4. Germline V lookup: CDR1 SGHVS, CDR2 FNYEAQ. CDR3: CASSLFGGGYNEQFF. The CDR3, as DNA: TGTGCCAGCAGCTTATTCGGGGGGGGATACAATGAGCAGTTCTTC. Filled out from reference TRBV7-6 and TRBJ2-1, the complete variable domain reads GAGVSQSPRYKVTKRGQDVALRCDPISGHVSLYWYRQALGQGPEFLTYFNYEAQQDKSGLPNDRFSAERPEGSISTLTIQRTEQRDSAMYRCASSLFGGGYNEQFFGPGTRLTVL.

The chain links TRBV18 to TRBJ2-1; weak D call: TRBD2 (6 bases). Germline CDR1 KGHSH, CDR2 LQKENI. The CDR3 extends over 17 amino acids. Trimming left V 2 bases short and J 6 bases short, with 20 bases between. CDR3 DNA: TGTGCCAGCTCACCAGGAGGGCTGCTCGGGGTATCCAATGAGCAGTTCTTC. This gives the protein CASSPGGLLGVSNEQFF.

This chain joins TRBV6-2 or TRBV6-3 and TRBJ2-1, with D possibly TRBD1 on 5 matching bases. Germline V gene data show CDR1 as MNHEY and CDR2 as SVGEGT. This CDR3 contains 15 residues. V lost 4 bases to trimming and J lost 4 bases, with 14 bases between them. The CDR3 here is CASSSARRVYNEQFF. The DNA for the CDR3 is TGTGCCAGCAGTTCCGCCCGCAGGGTGTACAATGAGCAGTTCTTC.

This clonotype was detected a few times. The rearrangement joins TRBV20-1 to TRBJ2-1; D might be TRBD2 (6 bases). V was pared by 6 bases and J by 5 bases, with 14 bases between. The V gene's germline CDR1 is DFQATT and CDR2 SNEGSKA (reference sequence). CDR3 length: 13 amino acids. The DNA for the CDR3 is TGCAGTGCCACCCTGACTAGTCACAATGAGCAGTTCTTC. It codes for CSATLTSHNEQFF.

This clonotype came up many times. V and J are TRBV28 and TRBJ2-1; D uncertain. CDR1 and CDR2 (germline): MDHEN, SYDVKM. Deletions cut 2 bases from V and 6 bases from J, with 11 bases between. The CDR3 covers 14 residues. Here the CDR3 DNA reads TGTGCCAGCAGTTTAGTAGGCCAAAGCAATGAGCAGTTCTTC. Translating it yields CASSLVGQSNEQFF.

The chain uses TRBV7-8 and TRBJ2-3; no clear D. Germline CDR1 SGHVS, CDR2 FQNEAQ. The CDR3 runs 14 residues. Trimming pared 2 bases from V and 4 bases from J, leaving 10 bases between. CDR3 sequence (DNA): TGTGCCAGCAGCTTATACCCCTTGGCAGATACGCAGTATTTT. Translated: CASSLYPLADTQYF.

The genes are TRBV7-2 and TRBJ2-7, with TRBD2 matching over 10 bases. CDR3 size: 15 residues. Trimming took 0 bases from V and 3 from J; bases not matched to a gene: 2. Per the germline V gene, CDR1 is SGHTA and CDR2 is FQGNSA. CDR3 coding DNA: TGTGCCAGCAGCTTAGCGACTAGCGGGTACTACGAGCAGTACTTC. It encodes CASSLATSGYYEQYF.

In its sample, this clonotype was seen a few times. The genes are TRBV20-1 and TRBJ2-6; the D is unclear. CDR1 is DFQATT, CDR2 SNEGSKA, per germline (reference sequence). The CDR3 runs to 13 residues. V lost 3 bases and J 2 bases, leaving 5 bases between the germline ends. The CDR3 DNA reads TGCAGTGCTAGCGGCGCTGGGGCCAACGTCCTGACTTTC. Translating gives CSASGAGANVLTF.

The rearrangement uses TRBV3-1 and TRBJ2-2; D unresolved. Trimming took 5 bases from V and 4 from J, leaving 8 bases between them. Per the germline V gene, CDR1 is LGHDT and CDR2 is YNNKEL (reference sequence). The CDR3 contains 13 residues. Here the CDR3 DNA reads TGTGCCAGCAGCGCGGACGGCACCGGGGAGCTGTTTTTT. It encodes CASSADGTGELFF.

Only a few counts were recorded for this clonotype. The genes are TRBV29-1 and TRBJ2-3, with D maybe TRBD2 (6 bases). CDR1 is SQVTM, CDR2 ANQGSEA, per germline. Trimming shortened V by 2 bases and J by 0 bases, and 15 bases separated the two germline ends. This CDR3 is built from 16 residues. For the CDR3, the DNA is TGCAGCGTTGAAATTTGGAGGGAGTGGAGCACAGATACGCAGTATTTT. Its protein is CSVEIWREWSTDTQYF.

The V and J genes are TRBV6-1 and TRBJ1-2, with D uncertain. The CDR3 loop spans 16 amino acids. With 5 bases removed from V and 4 bases from J, the gap between germline ends came to 20 bases. Germline loops: CDR1 MNHNS, CDR2 SASEGT. In DNA, the CDR3 is TGTGCCAGCAGTCCCAAGGAGGGATTACCCATCTATGGCTACACCTTC. This sequence encodes CASSPKEGLPIYGYTF.

This clonotype was seen many times. The chain links TRBV7-2 to TRBJ2-1, with a possible D match to TRBD2 (5 bases). The CDR3 contains 17 residues. The ends were cut back, 1 base at V and 4 bases at J, with 17 bases in the middle. CDR1 and CDR2 (germline): SGHTA, FQGNSA. Here the CDR3 reads CASSLVGSRLGYNEQFF. The CDR3 DNA reads as TGTGCCAGCAGCTTAGTGGGGAGTCGGCTAGGGTACAATGAGCAGTTCTTC.

The V and J genes are TRBV6-5 and TRBJ2-2; D gene ambiguous. The CDR3 contains 13 residues. The V gene lost 4 bases and the J gene lost 4 bases, with 7 bases spanning the gap. Germline V gives CDR1 MNHEY, CDR2 SVGAGI. CDR3: CASSFVGTGELFF. For the CDR3, the DNA is TGTGCCAGCAGTTTCGTTGGCACCGGGGAGCTGTTTTTT.

The chain links TRBV29-1 to TRBJ2-7, with TRBD2 identical over 11 bases. J lost 5 bases, V lost 7 bases, and 7 bases had no gene match. Germline V gene data show CDR1 as SQVTM and CDR2 as ANQGSEA. The CDR3 covers 13 residues. The CDR3 spells CSGSLAGGDEQYF. In nucleotides, the CDR3 is TGCAGCGGTAGTCTAGCGGGAGGAGACGAGCAGTACTTC.